The 18 T cell receptor beta chains reported below all come from one sample, sequenced in a study of cytomegalovirus exposure and HLA in healthy donors (TCRdb year 2017). Library generation was performed with the immunoSEQ multiplex PCR assay. A mixture of 60 forward primers for TCR Vbeta segments and 13 reverse primers for TCR Jbeta segments was used in the multiplex PCR. Held by TCRdb, this immuneACCESS table contains in-frame sequences only and omits some clones. Under half of the omission traces to an unresolved V gene where checked; the cause of the rest is unknown. This sample is represented by 75,000 to 95,000 clones; about four fifths of them were singletons. Clones ranked in the top ten supply roughly 2% of the sample. What was sequenced was PBMCs. These receptors came from a man younger than 30 in good health and CMV-seronegative.

The CDR3 nucleotides are TGCGCCAGCAGCTTGCAACAGGGGAGCCCTGAAGCTTTCTTT. Translated, it gives CASSLQQGSPEAFF. The rearrangement links TRBV5-1 to TRBJ1-1; 7 bases line up with TRBD1. The trim removed 1 base at V and 6 bases at J, leaving 6 bases unmatched. The length of the CDR3 is 14 residues. Germline assignment: CDR1 SGHRS and CDR2 YFSETQ.

This CDR3 reads CASSQTVNRGSYEQYF. The CDR3, as DNA: TGCGCCAGCAGCCAGACGGTCAACAGGGGTTCCTACGAGCAGTACTTC. The V and J genes are TRBV4-1 and TRBJ2-7, with 7 bases matching TRBD1. V gave up 3 bases and J gave up 1 base; unmatched junction bases: 9. The germline CDR1 and CDR2 sequences are MGHRA and YSYEKL. The CDR3 covers 16 residues.

This chain uses TRBV19 with TRBJ2-1; a possible D gene is TRBD2 (6 bases). Germline V lookup: CDR1 LNHDA, CDR2 SQIVND (reference sequence). This CDR3 has 16 amino acids. V was clipped by 4 bases and J by 1 base, with 14 bases between them. The CDR3 region has the DNA TGTGCCAGTAGTAGGGCTGGGCTAGCGTCCTACAATGAGCAGTTCTTC. Translated: CASSRAGLASYNEQFF.

V usage is TRBV5-1 and J usage is TRBJ1-5; the match to TRBD1 covers 7 bases. Germline assignment: CDR1 SGHRS and CDR2 YFSETQ. The CDR3 spans 16 residues. V was clipped by 3 bases and J by 6 bases; unmatched bases: 12. This CDR3 is CASSSGQDEEGQPQHF. The DNA of the CDR3 is TGCGCCAGCAGCTCTGGACAGGATGAAGAGGGTCAGCCCCAGCATTTT.

This clone appeared a single time. This chain uses TRBV25-1 with TRBJ1-2; D gene uncertain. Germline CDR1 MGHDK, CDR2 SYGVNS. The CDR3 totals 14 residues. V dropped 8 bases and J dropped 8 bases, with 21 bases sitting between them. The CDR3 bases are TGTGCCAGCCATGAATCGGGTGGGTTCGGGGGCTACACCTTC. Translation: CASHESGGFGGYTF.

As DNA, the CDR3 is TGTGCCAGCAGTGAGAGGTATGGGACTAGCTTTCCGAACACCGGGGAGCTGTTTTTT. This gives the protein CASSERYGTSFPNTGELFF. This chain connects TRBV2 to TRBJ2-2; 9 nucleotides match TRBD2. V shed 3 bases and J 0 bases; nucleotides not matched to a gene: 11. Germline assignment: CDR1 SNHLY and CDR2 FYNNEI. CDR3 length equals 19 residues.

V gene TRBV14 combines with J gene TRBJ1-4; D gene ambiguous. Trimming took 4 bases from V and 4 from J, leaving 10 bases between them. Germline V gene data show CDR1 as SGHDN and CDR2 as FVKESK. This CDR3 spans 14 amino acids. DNA of the CDR3: TGTGCCAGCAGCCCCCGGGAGAATAATGAAAAACTGTTTTTT. Protein: CASSPRENNEKLFF.

This chain links TRBV6-5 with TRBJ1-3, with D possibly being TRBD1 (5 bases). The germline V and J ends were trimmed by 2 bases and 4 bases, with 12 bases remaining between them. Germline V gene data show CDR1 as MNHEY and CDR2 as SVGAGI. The CDR3 covers 15 residues. This chain's CDR3 is CASSYRGVEGNTIYF. The CDR3 DNA sequence: TGTGCCAGCAGTTACCGGGGGGTAGAAGGAAACACCATATATTTT.

The chain employs TRBV9 and TRBJ2-1, with D possibly matching TRBD1 (5 bases). Looked up from germline, CDR1 is SGDLS and CDR2 is YYNGEE. This CDR3 comprises 15 residues. With 1 base removed from V and 3 bases from J, the gap between germline ends came to 11 bases. CDR3 protein: CASSVRAGNYNEQFF. The CDR3 DNA reads TGTGCCAGCAGCGTACGGGCAGGGAACTACAATGAGCAGTTCTTC. Using reference TRBV9 and TRBJ2-1 for the parts outside the CDR3, the full variable domain is DSGVTQTPKHLITATGQRVTLRCSPRSGDLSVYWYQQSLDQGLQFLIQYYNGEERAKGNILERFSAQQFPDLHSELNLSSLELGDSALYFCASSVRAGNYNEQFFGPGTRLTVL.

The CDR3 sequence is CASNMDRADSPLHF. DNA of the CDR3: TGTGCCAGCAACATGGACAGGGCGGATTCACCCCTCCACTTT. V gene TRBV25-1 combines with J gene TRBJ1-6, with 8 bases that match TRBD1. The CDR3 is 14 residues long. V lost 7 bases to trimming and J lost 8 bases; unmatched junction nucleotides: 7. Germline V gene lookup returns CDR1 MGHDK and CDR2 SYGVNS. The full variable domain, rest sourced from reference TRBV25-1 and TRBJ1-6, is EADIYQTPRYLVIGTGKKITLECSQTMGHDKMYWYQQDPGMELHLIHYSYGVNSTEKGDLSSESTVSRIRTEHFPLTLESARPSHTSQYLCASNMDRADSPLHFGNGTRLTVT.

The chain uses TRBV25-1 and TRBJ1-2; D is perhaps TRBD1 (5 bases). CDR3 length equals 13 residues. Between the trimmed V and J ends, which lost 1 base and 8 bases, there was a span of 11 bases. From germline, CDR1 is MGHDK and CDR2 SYGVNS. CDR3 region: CASSEFRAGGYTF. The CDR3 bases are TGTGCCAGCAGTGAATTCAGGGCCGGGGGCTACACCTTC.

V usage is TRBV11-2 and J usage is TRBJ2-1, with D maybe TRBD2 (5 bases). The V and J ends lost 4 bases and 7 bases respectively, with 20 bases between them. Germline loops: CDR1 SGHAT, CDR2 FQNNGV. The CDR3 loop spans 16 amino acids. CDR3 in amino acids: CASSSHTPTGRNEQFF. CDR3 nucleotide sequence: TGTGCCAGCAGCTCTCACACCCCCACGGGAAGGAATGAGCAGTTCTTC.

The chain employs TRBV5-1 and TRBJ2-1; possible D gene TRBD1, 5 bases. The CDR3 runs 15 residues. Germline CDR1 reads SGHRS; CDR2 reads YFSETQ. V was clipped by 7 bases and J by 0 bases, with 14 bases between them. Here the CDR3 DNA reads TGCGCCAGCGCAGCAGGGCCGAGCTCCTACAATGAGCAGTTCTTC. Its translation is CASAAGPSSYNEQFF.

This rearrangement joins TRBV10-3 to TRBJ2-1; 11 bases line up with TRBD2. With V trimmed by 3 bases and J by 7 bases, 8 bases remained unmatched. The CDR3 runs 16 residues. Per the germline V gene, CDR1 is ENHRY and CDR2 is SYGVKD. The CDR3 coding sequence is TGTGCCATCAGTGAAGTAGCGGGAGGGCCCAGGAATGAGCAGTTCTTC. Protein product: CAISEVAGGPRNEQFF.

This chain connects TRBV9 to TRBJ2-1, with TRBD2 as a possible D gene (5 bases). The CDR3 is 15 amino acids. Germline V gene sequence: CDR1 SGDLS, CDR2 YYNGEE. The V end was cut by 4 bases, the J end by 4 bases, with 15 bases between. CDR3 in amino acids: CASSPLERPYNEQFF. The CDR3 DNA reads as TGTGCCAGCAGCCCCTTGGAGCGGCCATACAATGAGCAGTTCTTC.

The V gene is TRBV28, the J gene TRBJ2-7, with 16 positions matching TRBD2. CDR1 is MDHEN and CDR2 is SYDVKM in the germline V gene. V trimming: 3 bases; J trimming: 7 bases; junction bases outside the gene matches: 3. This CDR3 is built from 15 residues. The CDR3 region has the DNA TGTGCCAGCAGTTTGGGACTAGCGGGAGGGCGTGAGCAGTACTTC. Protein sequence: CASSLGLAGGREQYF.

This chain joins TRBV5-1 and TRBJ1-1; D is ambiguous. The CDR3 loop spans 13 amino acids. Germline assignment: CDR1 SGHRS and CDR2 YFSETQ. The V end was cut by 0 bases, the J end by 4 bases, with 7 bases between. CDR3 region: CASSLAAGTEAFF. CDR3 DNA: TGCGCCAGCAGCTTGGCTGCGGGCACTGAAGCTTTCTTT.

This CDR3 reads CASGLGRGGQFF. The DNA for the CDR3 is TGTGCTAGTGGTTTGGGGAGGGGCGGGCAGTTCTTC. V and J are TRBV12-5 and TRBJ2-1, with D tentatively TRBD2 (6 bases). The CDR3 runs 12 residues. CDR1 is LGHNT and CDR2 is FRNRAP in the germline V gene. V was cut by 1 base and J by 12 bases, with 10 bases left in between.